This T cell receptor (beta chain) was documented in a study of radiotherapy plus CTLA-4 blockade in lung cancer. Background on the study: Disease control was present in 30% to 40% of patients, and objective responses in around 20%.

Profiling relied on immunoSEQ multiplex PCR, and the TCRdb table lists in-frame clones only, not all of them. The profile shows 45,000 to 75,000 clones, around 80% of them singletons. Focal radiation was given together with CTLA-4 blockade (ipilimumab) to patients with chemo-refractory metastatic non-small-cell lung cancer. Trimming stripped 3 bases from V and 7 bases from J, with 13 bases between. This CDR3 region has 14 residues. From germline, CDR1 is SGHRS and CDR2 YFSETQ. This sequence joins TRBV5-1 and TRBJ1-4, with no clear D. The sample was peripheral blood, taken from a patient treated with radiotherapy plus ipilimumab. The sequence came from a human donor with non-small cell lung cancer who had a partial response to radiotherapy plus ipilimumab. The CDR3 protein is CASSSLEGSEKLFF. CDR3 coding DNA: TGCGCCAGCAGCTCCCTCGAGGGCAGTGAAAAACTGTTTTTT.